Listed here is a single T cell receptor beta chain. Its target is unknown. This specimen belongs to a study of CD8 T cells in ankylosing spondylitis. The study, taken as a whole, reports: Characteristic, it appeared, of ankylosing spondylitis blood was a TCR beta motif of about eight highly homologous variants. As reported, disease-linked clones showed significant enrichment in matched ankylosing spondylitis synovial fluid. Earlier authors reported some of these motif variants in reactive arthritis synovial fluid and blood.

By quantitative 5'-RACE with molecular barcodes, the TCR beta libraries were made. Using its own MiXCR run on the 5' RACE reads, TCRdb lists one record per CDR3 protein. This repertoire shows about 150,000 distinct CDR3 sequences, 44% found once; its top ten account for roughly 15%. V dropped 5 bases and J dropped 7 bases, with 20 bases sitting between them. This CDR3 is 14 amino acids long. CDR1 and CDR2 (germline): DFQATT, SNEGSKA (reference sequence). The source material was synovial fluid, either unsorted or a sorted T cell fraction (not recorded which). The chain carries TRBV20-1 and TRBJ1-2; D may be TRBD1 (6 bases). The clonotype was recovered from a male donor with ankylosing spondylitis. This CDR3 reads CSAGEGEWRGGYTF. CDR3 bases: TGCAGTGCTGGGGAGGGGGAGTGGCGCGGTGGCTACACCTTC.